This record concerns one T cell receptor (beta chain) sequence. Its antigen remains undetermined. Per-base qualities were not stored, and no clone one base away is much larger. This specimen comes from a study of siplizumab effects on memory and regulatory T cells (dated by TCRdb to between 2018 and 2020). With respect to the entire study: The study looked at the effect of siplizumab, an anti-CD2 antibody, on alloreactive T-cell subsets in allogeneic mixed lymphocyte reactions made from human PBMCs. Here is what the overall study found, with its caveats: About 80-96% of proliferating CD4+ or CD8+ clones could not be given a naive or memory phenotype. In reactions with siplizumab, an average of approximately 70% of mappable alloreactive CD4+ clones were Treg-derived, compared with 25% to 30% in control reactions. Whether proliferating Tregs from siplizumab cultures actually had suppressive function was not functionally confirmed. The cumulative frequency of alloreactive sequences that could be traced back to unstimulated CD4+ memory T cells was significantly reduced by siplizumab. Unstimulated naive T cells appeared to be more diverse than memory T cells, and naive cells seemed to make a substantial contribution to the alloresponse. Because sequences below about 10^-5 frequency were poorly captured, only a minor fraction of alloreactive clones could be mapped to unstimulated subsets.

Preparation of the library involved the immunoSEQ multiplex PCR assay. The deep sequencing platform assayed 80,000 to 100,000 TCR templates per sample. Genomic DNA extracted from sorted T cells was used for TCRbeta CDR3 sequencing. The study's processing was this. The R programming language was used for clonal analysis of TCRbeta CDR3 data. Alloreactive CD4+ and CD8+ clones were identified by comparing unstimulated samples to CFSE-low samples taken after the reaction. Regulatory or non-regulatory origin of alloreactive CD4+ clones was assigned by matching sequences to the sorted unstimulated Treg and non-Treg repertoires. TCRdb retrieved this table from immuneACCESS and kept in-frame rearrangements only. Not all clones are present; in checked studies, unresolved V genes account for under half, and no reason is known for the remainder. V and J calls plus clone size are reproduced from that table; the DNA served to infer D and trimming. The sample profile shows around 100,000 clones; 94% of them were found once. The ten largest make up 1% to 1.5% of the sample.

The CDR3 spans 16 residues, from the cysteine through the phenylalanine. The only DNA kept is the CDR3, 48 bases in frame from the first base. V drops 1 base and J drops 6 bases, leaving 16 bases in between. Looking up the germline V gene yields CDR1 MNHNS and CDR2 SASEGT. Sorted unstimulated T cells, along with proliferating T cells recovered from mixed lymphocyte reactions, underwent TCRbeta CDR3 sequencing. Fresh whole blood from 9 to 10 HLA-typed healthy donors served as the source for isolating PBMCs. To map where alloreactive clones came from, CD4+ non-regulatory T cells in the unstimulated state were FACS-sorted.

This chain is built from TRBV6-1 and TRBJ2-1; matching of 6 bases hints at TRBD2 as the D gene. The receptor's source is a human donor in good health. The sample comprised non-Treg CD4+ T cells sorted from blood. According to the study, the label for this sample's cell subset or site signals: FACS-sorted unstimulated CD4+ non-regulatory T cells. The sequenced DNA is TGTGCCAGCAGTGAAGATCTAGCGATCCGAGGCAATGAGCAGTTCTTC. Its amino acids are CASSEDLAIRGNEQFF.